This TCR beta chain was obtained from a study of T cells in Graves' hyperthyroidism and ophthalmopathy. Amplified regions were TCR beta CDR3 sequences from RNA transcripts. The HTBI primer set was used in a first-round RT-PCR of the TCR CDR3. TCRdb ran MiXCR on the multiplex PCR reads and lists one entry per CDR3 protein. Of about 350,000 distinct CDR3 sequences in the sample, about 15% were seen once. The sample holds many counts of this clonotype. The V end was cut by 0 bases, the J end by 8 bases, with 7 bases between. Germline V gives CDR1 LGHDT, CDR2 YNNKEL (reference sequence). The CDR3 contains 12 residues.

The sample comprised blood. The clonotype originates from a woman aged 25 to 39 with Graves' hyperthyroidism. V gene TRBV3-1 combines with J gene TRBJ1-2, with D uncertain. For the CDR3, the DNA is TGTGCCAGCAGCCAAGATCGGTGGGGCTACACCTTC. Translated: CASSQDRWGYTF.